The present T cell receptor beta chain was sequenced within a study of shared clonotypes between healthy human individuals. Assay used: immunoSEQ multiplex PCR; TCRdb lists only in-frame clones, some missing. The sample has roughly 1,000,000 clones; 75% to 80% are singletons. Note on this clone: The antigen is unknown.

Healthy adults negative for HIV, lacking recent acute infections or vaccinations, served as donors. Study outcomes and limitations: The researchers took only blood, and tissue repertoires probably look different. Estimated richness values were generally larger in naive subsets than in memory subsets.

This TCR was recovered from a man aged 18 to 29 in good health. Some clones in this sample may be carry-over from other donors' samples. The sequenced sample consisted of memory CD4+ T cells from PBMCs. The subset is: CD45RA-negative fraction.

This CDR3 is CASRPTSATGGYEQYF. The CDR3 nucleotides are TGTGCCAGTAGACCGACTAGCGCAACAGGGGGCTACGAGCAGTACTTC. This chain uses TRBV19 with TRBJ2-7; D possibly matches TRBD1 or TRBD2 (8 bases each). Germline CDR1 is LNHDA and CDR2 is SQIVND (reference sequence). This CDR3 has 16 residues. Deletions cut 6 bases from V and 3 bases from J, with 21 bases between.